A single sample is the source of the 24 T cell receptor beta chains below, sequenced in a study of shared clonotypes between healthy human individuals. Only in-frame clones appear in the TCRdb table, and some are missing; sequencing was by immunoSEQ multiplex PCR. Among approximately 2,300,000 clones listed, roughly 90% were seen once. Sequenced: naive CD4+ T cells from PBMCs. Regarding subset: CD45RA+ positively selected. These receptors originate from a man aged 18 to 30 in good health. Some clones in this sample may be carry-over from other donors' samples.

DNA for the CDR3: TGTGCCAGCAGTCGGAACCACAGGGGGGAGGCCTATGGCTACACCTTC. Residues: CASSRNHRGEAYGYTF. The chain couples TRBV5-4 to TRBJ1-2; 8 nucleotides agree with TRBD1. CDR1 is SGHNT, CDR2 YYREEE, per germline (reference sequence). This CDR3 has 16 amino acids. The V segment lost 5 bases and the J segment 4 bases; nucleotides outside the gene matches: 13.

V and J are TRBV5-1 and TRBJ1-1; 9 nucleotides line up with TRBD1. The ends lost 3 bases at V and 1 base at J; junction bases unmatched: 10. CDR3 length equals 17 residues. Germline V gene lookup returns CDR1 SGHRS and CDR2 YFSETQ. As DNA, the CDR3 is TGCGCCAGCAGCTCAGAGCCGACGGGACAGGGGAACACTGAAGCTTTCTTT. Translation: CASSSEPTGQGNTEAFF.

CDR3 in amino acids: CASSLYEYFRNEQFF. The CDR3, as DNA: TGTGCCAGCAGTTTATATGAGTACTTTCGGAATGAGCAGTTCTTC. The rearrangement links TRBV28 to TRBJ2-1, with no clear D. Trimming took off 1 base at V and 7 bases at J, with 14 bases between the two ends. CDR1 and CDR2 from the germline V gene are MDHEN and SYDVKM. CDR3 length: 15 residues.

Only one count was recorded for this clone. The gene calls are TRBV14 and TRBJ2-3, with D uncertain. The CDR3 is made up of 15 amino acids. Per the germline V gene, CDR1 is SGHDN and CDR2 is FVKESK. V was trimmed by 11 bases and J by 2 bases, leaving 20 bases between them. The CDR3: CASRPLHSYTDTQYF. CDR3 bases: TGTGCCTCCCGGCCACTCCATAGCTACACAGATACGCAGTATTTT.

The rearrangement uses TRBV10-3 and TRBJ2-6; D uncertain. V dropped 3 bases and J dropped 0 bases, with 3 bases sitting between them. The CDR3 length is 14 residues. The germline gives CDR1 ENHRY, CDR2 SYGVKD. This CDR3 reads CAISDNSGANVLTF. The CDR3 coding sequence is TGTGCCATCAGTGACAACTCTGGGGCCAACGTCCTGACTTTC.

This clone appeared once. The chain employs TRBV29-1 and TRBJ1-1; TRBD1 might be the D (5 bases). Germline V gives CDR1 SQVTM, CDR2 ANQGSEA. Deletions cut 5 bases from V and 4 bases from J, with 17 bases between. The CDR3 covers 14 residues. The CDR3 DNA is TGCAGCGTTTCTAAACAAGGGGTGGGCACTGAAGCTTTCTTT. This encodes CSVSKQGVGTEAFF.

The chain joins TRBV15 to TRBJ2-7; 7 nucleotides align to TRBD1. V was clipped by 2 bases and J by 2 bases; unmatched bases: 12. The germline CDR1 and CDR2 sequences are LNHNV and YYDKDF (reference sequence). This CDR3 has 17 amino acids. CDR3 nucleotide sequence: TGTGCCACCAGCAGACATGGAAGACAGGGATTTACCTACGAGCAGTACTTC. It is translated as CATSRHGRQGFTYEQYF.

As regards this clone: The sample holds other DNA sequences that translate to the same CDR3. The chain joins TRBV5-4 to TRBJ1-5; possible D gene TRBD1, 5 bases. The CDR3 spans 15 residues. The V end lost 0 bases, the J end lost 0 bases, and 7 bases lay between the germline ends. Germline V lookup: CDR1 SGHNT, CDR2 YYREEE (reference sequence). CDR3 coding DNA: TGTGCCAGCAGCTTGGGGGGGGATAGCAATCAGCCCCAGCATTTT. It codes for CASSLGGDSNQPQHF. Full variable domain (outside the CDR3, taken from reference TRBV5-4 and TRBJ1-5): ETGVTQSPTHLIKTRGQQVTLRCSSQSGHNTVSWYQQALGQGPQFIFQYYREEENGRGNFPPRFSGLQFPNYSSELNVNALELDDSALYLCASSLGGDSNQPQHFGDGTRLSIL.

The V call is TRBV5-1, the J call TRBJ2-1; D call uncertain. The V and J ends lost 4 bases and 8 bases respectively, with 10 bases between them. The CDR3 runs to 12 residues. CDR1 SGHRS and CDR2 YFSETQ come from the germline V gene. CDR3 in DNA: TGCGCCAGCAGCCAAACTGTCTATGAGCAGTTCTTC. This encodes CASSQTVYEQFF.

DNA for the CDR3: TGTGCCAGCAGCCCCATGATTGGAGAGACTAATGAAAAACTGTTTTTT. This sequence encodes CASSPMIGETNEKLFF. V usage is TRBV9 and J usage is TRBJ1-4; D unresolved. The CDR3 has 16 residues. Per the germline V gene, CDR1 is SGDLS and CDR2 is YYNGEE. Trimming cost V 4 bases and J 2 bases, with 15 bases left between them. The full variable domain, in which reference TRBV9 and TRBJ1-4 provide the parts outside the CDR3, is DSGVTQTPKHLITATGQRVTLRCSPRSGDLSVYWYQQSLDQGLQFLIQYYNGEERAKGNILERFSAQQFPDLHSELNLSSLELGDSALYFCASSPMIGETNEKLFFGSGTQLSVL.

As DNA, the CDR3 is TGCGCCAGCAGCCAAGAAGACCCTAGCGGGGGGTACAATGAGCAGTTCTTC. Translated: CASSQEDPSGGYNEQFF. V is TRBV4-1 and J is TRBJ2-1, with TRBD2 matching 11 bases. The ends lost 0 bases at V and 4 bases at J; junction bases unmatched: 5. CDR1 and CDR2 (germline): MGHRA, YSYEKL. This CDR3 spans 17 amino acids.

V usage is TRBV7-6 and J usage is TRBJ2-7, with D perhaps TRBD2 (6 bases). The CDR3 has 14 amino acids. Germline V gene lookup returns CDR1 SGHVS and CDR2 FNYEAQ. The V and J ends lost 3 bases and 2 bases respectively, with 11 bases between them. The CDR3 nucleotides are TGTGCCAGCAGCTTGGGGCGGGATACCTACGAGCAGTACTTC. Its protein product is CASSLGRDTYEQYF.

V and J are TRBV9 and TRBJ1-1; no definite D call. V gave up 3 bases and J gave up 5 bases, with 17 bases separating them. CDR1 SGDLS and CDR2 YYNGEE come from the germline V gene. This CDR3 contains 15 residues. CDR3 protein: CASSEWARGATEAFF. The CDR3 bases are TGTGCCAGCAGCGAGTGGGCCCGGGGAGCTACTGAAGCTTTCTTT.

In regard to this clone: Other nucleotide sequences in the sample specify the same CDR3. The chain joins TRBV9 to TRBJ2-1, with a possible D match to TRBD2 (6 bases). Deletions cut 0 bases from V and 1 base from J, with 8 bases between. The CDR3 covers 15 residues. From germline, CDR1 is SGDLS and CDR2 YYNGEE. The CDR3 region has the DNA TGTGCCAGCAGCGTAGAGGGACTGTCCTACAATGAGCAGTTCTTC. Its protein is CASSVEGLSYNEQFF.

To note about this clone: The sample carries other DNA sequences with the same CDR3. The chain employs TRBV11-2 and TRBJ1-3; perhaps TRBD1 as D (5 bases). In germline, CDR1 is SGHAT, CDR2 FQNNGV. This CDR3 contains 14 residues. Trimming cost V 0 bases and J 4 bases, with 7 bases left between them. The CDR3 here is CASSLDRVGNTIYF. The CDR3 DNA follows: TGTGCCAGCAGCTTAGACAGGGTCGGAAACACCATATATTTT.

CDR3 in amino acids: CASTPPRGLREKLFF. The CDR3 coding sequence is TGTGCCAGCACCCCCCCCAGGGGGCTTAGGGAAAAACTGTTTTTT. This chain links TRBV28 with TRBJ1-4; 8 bases are a match to TRBD1. V dropped 7 bases and J dropped 8; count of bases not matched to a gene: 12. This CDR3 has 15 residues. Germline assignment: CDR1 MDHEN and CDR2 SYDVKM. The variable domain in full, completed from reference TRBV28 and TRBJ1-4, reads DVKVTQSSRYLVKRTGEKVFLECVQDMDHENMFWYRQDPGLGLRLIYFSYDVKMKEKGDIPEGYSVSREKKERFSLILESASTNQTSMYLCASTPPRGLREKLFFGSGTQLSVL.

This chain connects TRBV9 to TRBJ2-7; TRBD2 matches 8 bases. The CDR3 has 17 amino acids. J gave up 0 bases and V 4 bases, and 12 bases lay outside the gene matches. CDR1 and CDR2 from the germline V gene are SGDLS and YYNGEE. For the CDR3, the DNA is TGTGCCAGCAGCCGCGGGCTAGCGGGCGGAATCTCCTACGAGCAGTACTTC. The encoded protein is CASSRGLAGGISYEQYF.

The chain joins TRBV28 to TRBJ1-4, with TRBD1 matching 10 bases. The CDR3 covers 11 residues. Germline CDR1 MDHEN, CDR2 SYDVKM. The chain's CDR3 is CALWTGGKLFF. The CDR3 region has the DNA TGTGCGCTATGGACAGGGGGAAAACTGTTTTTT.

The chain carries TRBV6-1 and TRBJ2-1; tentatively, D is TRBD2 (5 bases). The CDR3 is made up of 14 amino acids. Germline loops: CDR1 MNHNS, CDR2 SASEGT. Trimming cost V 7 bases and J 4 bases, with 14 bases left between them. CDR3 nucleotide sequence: TGTGCCAGCACCTCCATACGGGGTTACAATGAGCAGTTCTTC. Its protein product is CASTSIRGYNEQFF.

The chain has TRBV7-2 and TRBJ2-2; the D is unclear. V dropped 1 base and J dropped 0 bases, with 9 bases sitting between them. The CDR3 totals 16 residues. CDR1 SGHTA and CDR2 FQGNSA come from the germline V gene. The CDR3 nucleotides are TGTGCCAGCAGCTTAGGAACCCAGACGAACACCGGGGAGCTGTTTTTT. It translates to CASSLGTQTNTGELFF.

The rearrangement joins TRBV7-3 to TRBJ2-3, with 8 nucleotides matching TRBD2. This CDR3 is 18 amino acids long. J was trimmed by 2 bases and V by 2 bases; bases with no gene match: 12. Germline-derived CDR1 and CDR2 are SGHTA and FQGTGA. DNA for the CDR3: TGTGCCAGCAGCTTAGGGCTAGCGGGCCGTACCTCCACAGATACGCAGTATTTT. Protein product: CASSLGLAGRTSTDTQYF.

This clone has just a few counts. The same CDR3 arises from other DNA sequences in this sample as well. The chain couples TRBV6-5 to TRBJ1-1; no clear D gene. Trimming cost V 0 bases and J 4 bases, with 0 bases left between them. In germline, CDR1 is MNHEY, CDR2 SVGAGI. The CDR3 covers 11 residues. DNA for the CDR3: TGTGCCAGCAGTTACTCCACTGAAGCTTTCTTT. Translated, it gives CASSYSTEAFF.

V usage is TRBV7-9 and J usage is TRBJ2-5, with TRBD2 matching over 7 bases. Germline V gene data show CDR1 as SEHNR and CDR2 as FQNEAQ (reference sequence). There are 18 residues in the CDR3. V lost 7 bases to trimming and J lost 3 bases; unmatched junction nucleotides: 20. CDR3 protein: CASNPSLREGQIEETQYF. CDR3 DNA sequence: TGTGCCAGCAACCCAAGCCTGAGGGAGGGCCAGATAGAAGAGACCCAGTACTTC.

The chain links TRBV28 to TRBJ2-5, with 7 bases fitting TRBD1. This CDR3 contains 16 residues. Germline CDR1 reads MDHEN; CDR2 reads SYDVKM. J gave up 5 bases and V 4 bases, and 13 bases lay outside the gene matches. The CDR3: CASSSPPRQGAETQYF. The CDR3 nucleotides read TGTGCCAGCAGTTCCCCACCTCGACAGGGTGCGGAGACCCAGTACTTC.